These 27 T cell receptor beta chains originate from one sample sequenced in a study of T cell responses to AZD1222 COVID-19 vaccine. The assay was immunoSEQ multiplex PCR, and TCRdb's table has in-frame clones only and misses some. Among some 94,000 clones, just over 90% were seen once, and the ten largest hold roughly 13%. Specimen: peripheral blood, collected on day 0 of AZD1222 vaccination. These receptors were taken from an adult in good health.

This chain joins TRBV6-5 and TRBJ1-1; D is uncertain. This CDR3 has 12 residues. Germline CDR1 MNHEY, CDR2 SVGAGI. Trimming pared 5 bases from V and 3 bases from J, leaving 7 bases between. The CDR3, as DNA: TGTGCCAGCAGTATTCAGGACACTGAAGCTTTCTTT. Translating it yields CASSIQDTEAFF.

This chain joins TRBV3-1 (or the pseudogene TRBV3-2) and TRBJ2-2; D perhaps matches TRBD2 (6 bases). Trimming took off 1 base at V and 4 bases at J, with 13 bases between the two ends. The germline CDR1 and CDR2 sequences are LGHDT and YNNKEL (reference sequence). The CDR3 spans 16 residues. The CDR3 DNA reads TGTGCCAGCAGCCAAGGGCGAAAAGCGGGCACCGGGGAGCTGTTTTTT. It specifies CASSQGRKAGTGELFF.

V gene TRBV20-1 combines with J gene TRBJ1-4; D is unclear. The germline V gene has CDR1 DFQATT and CDR2 SNEGSKA (reference sequence). Between the trimmed V and J ends, which lost 6 bases and 11 bases, there was a span of 10 bases. There are 10 residues in the CDR3. The CDR3 is CSAKREKLFF. CDR3 DNA sequence: TGCAGTGCCAAGAGGGAGAAACTGTTTTTT.

The chain employs TRBV5-1 and TRBJ2-5; D perhaps matches TRBD1 (5 bases). This CDR3 contains 14 residues. Germline lookup yields CDR1 SGHRS and CDR2 YFSETQ. With 0 bases removed from V and 2 bases from J, the gap between germline ends came to 8 bases. This CDR3 is CASSLEKGQETQYF. CDR3 DNA sequence: TGCGCCAGCAGCTTGGAAAAGGGGCAAGAGACCCAGTACTTC.

The genes are TRBV7-2 and TRBJ1-4; no clear D gene. The CDR3 consists of 13 residues. Looked up from germline, CDR1 is SGHTA and CDR2 is FQGNSA. V was trimmed by 1 base and J by 8 bases, leaving 8 bases between them. CDR3 protein: CASSLGLREKLFF. CDR3 in DNA: TGTGCCAGCAGCTTAGGTTTGAGGGAAAAACTGTTTTTT.

This chain links TRBV7-8 with TRBJ1-3; 7 bases fit TRBD1. CDR1 SGHVS and CDR2 FQNEAQ come from the germline V gene. The ends lost 2 bases at V and 2 bases at J; junction bases unmatched: 9. The CDR3 is 17 residues long. The CDR3 sequence: CASSLLLQGTAGNTIYF. The CDR3 nucleotides read TGTGCCAGCAGCTTACTCTTACAGGGGACAGCTGGAAACACCATATATTTT.

V and J are TRBV19 and TRBJ2-5; D is undetermined. V was cut by 7 bases and J by 3 bases, with 12 bases left in between. Germline assignment: CDR1 LNHDA and CDR2 SQIVND (reference sequence). The CDR3 covers 13 residues. The CDR3 here is CASTTSTKETQYF. DNA for the CDR3: TGTGCCAGTACGACCTCGACAAAAGAGACCCAGTACTTC.

The chain recombines TRBV29-1 with TRBJ2-1; the D gene is possibly TRBD2 (6 bases). The CDR3 runs 12 residues. From germline, CDR1 is SQVTM and CDR2 ANQGSEA. Trimming removed 3 bases from V and 9 bases from J, with 12 bases in between. The CDR3 nucleotides are TGCAGCGTTGATCTTACTAGCCGTGAGCAGTTCTTC. This encodes CSVDLTSREQFF.

A single count supports this clone. The chain has TRBV7-9 and TRBJ2-7, with 8 bases lining up with TRBD1. The CDR3 totals 15 residues. Germline CDR1 reads SEHNR; CDR2 reads FQNEAQ (reference sequence). V dropped 0 bases and J dropped 5; count of bases not matched to a gene: 6. This CDR3 reads CASSLAGQAGNEQYF. The DNA of the CDR3 is TGTGCCAGCAGCTTAGCGGGACAGGCTGGTAACGAGCAGTACTTC.

The V gene is TRBV5-5, the J gene TRBJ2-7; D may correspond to TRBD1 or TRBD2 (6 bases each). Trimming pared 4 bases from V and 7 bases from J, leaving 18 bases between. Per germline, CDR1 SGHKS and CDR2 YYEKEE (reference sequence). The CDR3 is made up of 14 amino acids. For the CDR3, the DNA is TGTGCCAGCAGCCCCGGGGGCCTGCCGGGGGAGCAGTACTTC. It translates to CASSPGGLPGEQYF.

The V and J genes are TRBV15 and TRBJ2-1; the match to TRBD2 covers 8 bases. J gave up 4 bases and V 9 bases, and 5 bases lay outside the gene matches. Germline V gene sequence: CDR1 LNHNV, CDR2 YYDKDF (reference sequence). The CDR3 loop spans 13 amino acids. CDR3 in DNA: TGTGCCACGGCGGGGGGCCTTTACAATGAGCAGTTCTTC. Its translation is CATAGGLYNEQFF.

V is TRBV9 and J is TRBJ1-1; D is ambiguous. V gave up 1 base and J gave up 2 bases, with 9 bases separating them. The CDR3 consists of 14 residues. Germline V gene sequence: CDR1 SGDLS, CDR2 YYNGEE. The CDR3 loop is CASSVRGTNTEAFF. The DNA for the CDR3 is TGTGCCAGCAGCGTACGAGGAACCAACACTGAAGCTTTCTTT.

The chain links TRBV15 to TRBJ1-6; no firm D call. Trimming pared 1 base from V and 8 bases from J, leaving 6 bases between. CDR1 LNHNV and CDR2 YYDKDF come from the germline V gene (reference sequence). CDR3 size: 13 residues. The CDR3: CATSRVTDSPLHF. CDR3 DNA: TGTGCCACCAGCAGAGTCACGGATTCACCCCTCCACTTT.

The chain employs TRBV11-2 and TRBJ1-1; possibly TRBD1 for D (5 bases). In germline, CDR1 is SGHAT, CDR2 FQNNGV. Trimming removed 4 bases from V and 1 base from J, with 10 bases in between. The CDR3 extends over 14 amino acids. The CDR3 DNA reads as TGTGCCAGCAGCTACGGACAACCGAACACTGAAGCTTTCTTT. This sequence encodes CASSYGQPNTEAFF.

The chain joins TRBV7-9 to TRBJ1-2, with a possible D match to TRBD1 (5 bases). Germline CDR1 is SEHNR and CDR2 is FQNEAQ (reference sequence). The CDR3 is made up of 15 amino acids. With 4 bases removed from V and 12 bases from J, the gap between germline ends came to 24 bases. The DNA of the CDR3 is TGTGCCAGCAGCTCCTTTTCAGTACAGGCCTTCGTTAACACCTTC. It translates to CASSSFSVQAFVNTF.

This CDR3 is CASSYRSTDTQYF. CDR3 sequence (DNA): TGTGCCAGCAGTTACAGGAGCACAGATACGCAGTATTTT. The chain employs TRBV6-4 and TRBJ2-3, with D tentatively TRBD1 (5 bases). The CDR3 loop spans 13 amino acids. Per germline, CDR1 MRHNA and CDR2 SNTAGT. Trimming cost V 5 bases and J 0 bases, with 6 bases left between them.

This clone appeared a few times. This chain connects TRBV27 to TRBJ1-2; the D gene is possibly TRBD1 (6 bases). V lost 8 bases and J lost 3, with 34 bases in between. The CDR3 has 20 amino acids. Germline assignment: CDR1 MNHEY and CDR2 SMNVEV (reference sequence). CDR3 amino acids: CASGPGGLRLGTGFDYGYTF. The CDR3 region has the DNA TGTGCCAGCGGCCCTGGGGGTCTTCGCCTTGGTACAGGGTTTGACTATGGCTACACCTTC.

J is TRBJ1-1 and V is TRBV7-8; D remains unclear. CDR1 is SGHVS, CDR2 FQNEAQ, per germline. V was shortened by 2 bases and J by 0 bases, with 7 bases between the two germline ends. The CDR3 contains 14 residues. CDR3 in DNA: TGTGCCAGCAGCTTACCACAATTGAACACTGAAGCTTTCTTT. It is translated as CASSLPQLNTEAFF.

This chain connects TRBV5-6 to TRBJ1-2; possibly TRBD1 for D (5 bases). Trimming stripped 1 base from V and 5 bases from J, with 9 bases between. The CDR3 spans 13 residues. Germline assignment: CDR1 SGHDT and CDR2 YYEEEE. The CDR3 reads CASSLRQRYGYTF. CDR3 bases: TGTGCCAGCAGCTTGAGACAGAGGTATGGCTACACCTTC.

This rearrangement joins TRBV5-6 to TRBJ2-3, with 8 bases fitting TRBD2. Germline V CDR1 and CDR2: SGHDT, YYEEEE. The V and J ends lost 4 bases and 1 base, in that order; junction bases with no gene match: 8. The CDR3 is made up of 16 amino acids. The CDR3 DNA reads TGTGCCAGCAGCCCTTGGCCAGCGGGAGGCACAGATACGCAGTATTTT. It codes for CASSPWPAGGTDTQYF.

The V and J genes are TRBV27 and TRBJ2-5, with 8 nucleotides matching TRBD1. The length of the CDR3 is 15 residues. Germline assignment: CDR1 MNHEY and CDR2 SMNVEV (reference sequence). The J segment lost 3 bases and the V segment lost 6 bases, leaving 9 bases of the junction unmatched. CDR3 nucleotide sequence: TGTGCCAGCAGCACCGGGACAGGAGCTAAAGAGACCCAGTACTTC. Protein: CASSTGTGAKETQYF.

V gene TRBV5-6 combines with J gene TRBJ1-2; 7 bases match TRBD1. This CDR3 contains 11 residues. Germline CDR1 reads SGHDT; CDR2 reads YYEEEE. Germline trimming cut 8 bases from V and 7 bases from J; bases unmatched to any gene: 5. CDR3 sequence: CASTGEGGYTF. CDR3 DNA sequence: TGTGCCAGTACAGGGGAGGGTGGCTACACCTTC.

The rearrangement joins TRBV5-6 to TRBJ1-5; no firm D call. The length of the CDR3 is 15 residues. Deletions cut 3 bases from V and 2 bases from J, with 12 bases between. Germline V gene data show CDR1 as SGHDT and CDR2 as YYEEEE. The CDR3: CASSSTAYGNQPQHF. The DNA for the CDR3 is TGTGCCAGCAGCTCAACAGCGTACGGCAATCAGCCCCAGCATTTT.

The rearrangement uses TRBV11-2 and TRBJ1-5; perhaps TRBD1 as D (5 bases). Trimming removed 4 bases from V and 0 bases from J, with 13 bases in between. In germline, CDR1 is SGHAT, CDR2 FQNNGV. There are 16 residues in the CDR3. CDR3 bases: TGTGCCAGCAGCTCGGAGGGGCCTTATAGCAATCAGCCCCAGCATTTT. Its translation is CASSSEGPYSNQPQHF.

Written as DNA, the CDR3 is TGTGCCAGTAGCCCACTTGGGGGGAATGAGCAGTTCTTC. Protein sequence: CASSPLGGNEQFF. The chain joins TRBV19 to TRBJ2-1; TRBD2 might be the D (6 bases). The V gene lost 6 bases and the J gene lost 7 bases, with 13 bases spanning the gap. From germline, CDR1 is LNHDA and CDR2 SQIVND (reference sequence). CDR3 length equals 13 residues.

CDR3 bases: TGTGCTAGTGGTTTGGTAAAAACAGTTTCATCCTATAATTCACCCCTCCACTTT. It translates to CASGLVKTVSSYNSPLHF. The chain carries TRBV12-5 and TRBJ1-6, with unresolved D. V lost 0 bases to trimming and J lost 1 base, with 13 bases between them. The CDR3 is 18 amino acids. The V gene's germline CDR1 is LGHNT and CDR2 FRNRAP. Variable domain in full (rest from reference TRBV12-5 and TRBJ1-6): DARVTQTPRHKVTEMGQEVTMRCQPILGHNTVFWYRQTMMQGLELLAYFRNRAPLDDSGMPKDRFSAEMPDATLATLKIQPSEPRDSAVYFCASGLVKTVSSYNSPLHFGNGTRLTVT.

V is TRBV6-6 and J is TRBJ1-3; a weak D match, TRBD1 (5 bases). Germline V gene data show CDR1 as MNHNY and CDR2 as SVGAGI (reference sequence). With 5 bases removed from V and 1 base from J, the gap between germline ends came to 12 bases. The CDR3 spans 15 residues. The CDR3: CASSQRRGSGNTIYF. CDR3 nucleotides: TGTGCCAGCAGTCAACGAAGGGGTTCTGGAAACACCATATATTTT.